Presented here are 18 T cell receptor beta chains from one specimen sequenced in a study of CD8 T cells in Susac syndrome. Random hexamers were used to reverse transcribe the RNA input (0.5 to 1 ug). TCRdb called the immunoSEQ multiplex PCR reads again in MiXCR, with one record for every CDR3 protein. The data show some 300,000 distinct CDR3 sequences, around 84% seen once. The sequencing input was CD8+ T cells from PBMCs. The receptors derive from a human donor with multiple sclerosis.

J is TRBJ2-7 and V is TRBV5-4; 11 bases fit TRBD2. The CDR3 sequence is 16 residues long. Trimming took 3 bases from V and 4 from J; bases not matched to a gene: 9. Germline CDR1 reads SGHNT; CDR2 reads YYREEE (reference sequence). The CDR3 here is CASSYLAGGLRYEQYF. The CDR3 DNA is TGTGCCAGCAGCTACTTAGCGGGAGGGCTTCGGTACGAGCAGTACTTC.

This sequence joins TRBV15 and TRBJ1-1; a possible D gene is TRBD1 (6 bases). Germline CDR1 reads LNHNV; CDR2 reads YYDKDF (reference sequence). V was shortened by 6 bases and J by 0 bases, with 17 bases between the two germline ends. The CDR3 is made up of 16 amino acids. Here the CDR3 reads CATSILPTGVNTEAFF. The CDR3 coding sequence is TGTGCCACCAGTATCCTCCCGACAGGAGTGAACACTGAAGCTTTCTTT. Combining the CDR3 with reference TRBV15 and TRBJ1-1 gives the whole variable domain DAMVIQNPRYQVTQFGKPVTLSCSQTLNHNVMYWYQQKSSQAPKLLFHYYDKDFNNEADTPDNFQSRRPNTSFCFLDIRSPGLGDTAMYLCATSILPTGVNTEAFFGQGTRLTVV.

This chain joins TRBV19 and TRBJ2-7; 8 positions match TRBD2. CDR3 size: 15 residues. Germline V gene sequence: CDR1 LNHDA, CDR2 SQIVND (reference sequence). V gave up 5 bases and J gave up 0 bases; unmatched junction bases: 6. The CDR3 coding sequence is TGTGCCAGTAGTGCCTTAGCGGGATCCTCCTACGAGCAGTACTTC. Its protein product is CASSALAGSSYEQYF.

The chain is built from TRBV27 and TRBJ2-5; D could derive from TRBD1 or TRBD2 (5 bases each). Germline V gene sequence: CDR1 MNHEY, CDR2 SMNVEV (reference sequence). V was cut by 6 bases and J by 2 bases, with 16 bases left in between. CDR3 size: 15 residues. CDR3 bases: TGTGCCAGCAGCTCCGTGACGGGGCCGCAAGAGACCCAGTACTTC. Protein sequence: CASSSVTGPQETQYF.

This chain connects TRBV7-6 to TRBJ2-1; TRBD2 might be the D (6 bases). V lost 5 bases and J 10 bases, leaving 21 bases between the germline ends. This CDR3 is built from 15 residues. Germline V lookup: CDR1 SGHVS, CDR2 FNYEAQ. The CDR3: CASSAGRSPPQEQFF. As DNA, the CDR3 is TGTGCCAGCAGCGCTGGGAGGTCCCCCCCTCAAGAGCAGTTCTTC.

The chain has TRBV20-1 and TRBJ2-3; 14 positions agree with TRBD2. The V segment lost 8 bases and the J segment 3 bases; nucleotides outside the gene matches: 7. This CDR3 is built from 15 residues. CDR1 is DFQATT and CDR2 is SNEGSKA in the germline V gene (reference sequence). In DNA, the CDR3 is TGCAGTCGGTGGGGGACTAGCGGGAGAACAGATACGCAGTATTTT. It encodes CSRWGTSGRTDTQYF.

The rearrangement uses TRBV6-1 and TRBJ2-1; the D gene is possibly TRBD2 (7 bases). Germline V gene sequence: CDR1 MNHNS, CDR2 SASEGT. Trimming stripped 7 bases from V and 10 bases from J, with 17 bases between. The CDR3 length is 13 residues. CDR3 region: CASTQGGVREQFF. CDR3 sequence (DNA): TGTGCCAGCACCCAAGGGGGGGTCCGGGAGCAGTTCTTC.

This chain connects TRBV19 to TRBJ1-5; D is unclear. V lost 0 bases, J lost 2 bases, and 8 bases lay in between. Germline values: CDR1 LNHDA, CDR2 SQIVND (reference sequence). The CDR3 sequence is 15 residues long. CDR3 DNA sequence: TGTGCCAGTAGTATAGATCTCGATGGCAATCAGCCCCAGCATTTT. Encoded protein: CASSIDLDGNQPQHF.

The count of this clonotype is one. The V call is TRBV9, the J call TRBJ2-1; TRBD2 matches at 10 bases. Germline V lookup: CDR1 SGDLS, CDR2 YYNGEE. With V trimmed by 3 bases and J by 8 bases, 11 bases remained unmatched. The CDR3 has 16 amino acids. As DNA, the CDR3 is TGTGCCAGCAGCGAGGGGCTAGCGGGAGTAATGGATGAGCAGTTCTTC. Its translation: CASSEGLAGVMDEQFF.

This chain joins TRBV9 and TRBJ1-2, with no clear D. The CDR3 runs to 13 residues. Trimming removed 4 bases from V and 8 bases from J, with 15 bases in between. The V gene's germline CDR1 is SGDLS and CDR2 YYNGEE. CDR3 amino acids: CASSLRRGDGYTF. The CDR3 DNA sequence: TGTGCCAGCAGCCTCCGCCGGGGTGACGGCTACACCTTC.

This sequence joins TRBV13 and TRBJ2-1; D tentatively reads TRBD1 or TRBD2 (5 bases each). V was cut by 1 base and J by 6 bases, with 16 bases left in between. Per the germline V gene, CDR1 is PRHDT and CDR2 is FYEKMQ (reference sequence). CDR3 length: 16 amino acids. CDR3 protein: CASSLVGPRGTNEQFF. CDR3 in DNA: TGTGCCAGCAGCTTAGTCGGGCCCCGGGGCACCAATGAGCAGTTCTTC.

This chain joins TRBV6-6 and TRBJ2-3; TRBD2 matches at 10 bases. The CDR3 consists of 15 residues. Unmatched junction bases numbered 5, after V lost 4 bases and J lost 4 bases. Germline loops: CDR1 MNHNY, CDR2 SVGAGI (reference sequence). CDR3 amino acids: CASSCRLAGADTQYF. The CDR3 DNA reads TGTGCCAGCAGTTGCCGACTAGCGGGCGCAGATACGCAGTATTTT.

This chain uses TRBV7-2 with TRBJ1-6, with D possibly matching TRBD1 (5 bases). The CDR3 consists of 16 residues. V dropped 1 base and J dropped 7 bases, with 14 bases sitting between them. Germline V CDR1 and CDR2: SGHTA, FQGNSA. CDR3 in DNA: TGTGCCAGCAGCTTAGTAGGGGCAGGAGGGAATTCACCCCTCCACTTT. It encodes CASSLVGAGGNSPLHF.

The sample holds one count of this clonotype. The CDR3 nucleotides are TGTGCCTGGAGTGTGTCTGACAGGGACTCGGGCACCATATATTTT. Its protein product is CAWSVSDRDSGTIYF. This chain connects TRBV30 to TRBJ1-3; 7 bases agree with TRBD1. Germline trimming cut 0 bases from V and 9 bases from J; bases unmatched to any gene: 11. Germline V CDR1 and CDR2: GTSNPN, SVGIG (reference sequence). This CDR3 has 15 amino acids.

The chain recombines TRBV29-1 with TRBJ2-7; the match to TRBD1 covers 8 bases. The trim removed 0 bases at V and 3 bases at J, leaving 7 bases unmatched. The germline V gene encodes CDR1 SQVTM and CDR2 ANQGSEA. This CDR3 is built from 15 residues. In DNA form, the CDR3 reads TGCAGCGTTGAAGATCAAGGGACAGGTTACTACGAGCAGTACTTC. Translation: CSVEDQGTGYYEQYF.

The gene calls are TRBV27 and TRBJ2-2; tentative D call: TRBD2 (7 bases). Germline-derived CDR1 and CDR2 are MNHEY and SMNVEV (reference sequence). Trimming stripped 4 bases from V and 0 bases from J, with 12 bases between. The CDR3 is 16 amino acids. CDR3 in DNA: TGTGCCAGCAGTTGGCGGGGGCTCGCGAACACCGGGGAGCTGTTTTTT. It specifies CASSWRGLANTGELFF.

The rearrangement joins TRBV4-1 to TRBJ1-1; a possible D gene is TRBD1 (5 bases). This CDR3 is 14 amino acids long. Deletions cut 3 bases from V and 3 bases from J, with 11 bases between. CDR1 and CDR2 (germline): MGHRA, YSYEKL. Here the CDR3 DNA reads TGCGCCAGCAGCCAGAGAGGGGAGGACACTGAAGCTTTCTTT. Its translation: CASSQRGEDTEAFF.

This sequence joins TRBV2 and TRBJ2-7; D is unresolved. Deletions cut 4 bases from V and 4 bases from J, with 11 bases between. From germline, CDR1 is SNHLY and CDR2 FYNNEI. The CDR3 consists of 13 residues. The CDR3 region is CASSVRTKYEQYF. CDR3 in DNA: TGTGCCAGCAGTGTCCGGACCAAATACGAGCAGTACTTC. Full variable domain (missing parts from reference TRBV2 and TRBJ2-7): EPEVTQTPSHQVTQMGQEVILRCVPISNHLYFYWYRQILGQKVEFLVSFYNNEISEKSEIFDDQFSVERPDGSNFTLKIRSTKLEDSAMYFCASSVRTKYEQYFGPGTRLTVT.